The T cell receptor (beta chain) described here comes from a study of CD8 T cells in Susac syndrome. Study at large: There were Susac syndrome patients who were therapy-naive at blood draw, others on corticosteroids, and others on intravenous immunoglobulin alone.

V trimming: 3 bases; J trimming: 2 bases; junction bases outside the gene matches: 3. Looked up from germline, CDR1 is MDHEN and CDR2 is SYDVKM. The CDR3 is 16 amino acids. After extraction with the RNeasy kit, roughly 0.5 to 1 ug of the RNA was reverse transcribed using random hexamers. The TCR beta CDR3 was amplified by immunoSEQ multiplex PCR across 54 Vbeta, 13 Jbeta. TCRdb processed the immunoSEQ multiplex PCR reads anew with MiXCR; each CDR3 protein has one entry. The table lists fewer than 90,000 distinct CDR3 sequences, 90% to 95% of them singletons. The authors sequenced TCR beta from blood CD8+ and CD4+ T cells.

The rearrangement links TRBV28 to TRBJ2-1, with 11 bases lining up with TRBD2. The clonotype was recovered from a human donor with Susac syndrome. The sample taken for sequencing was CD8+ T cells from PBMCs. The CDR3 is CASSFRSGRAYNEQFF. For the CDR3, the DNA is TGTGCCAGCAGTTTTCGTAGCGGGAGGGCCTACAATGAGCAGTTCTTC.